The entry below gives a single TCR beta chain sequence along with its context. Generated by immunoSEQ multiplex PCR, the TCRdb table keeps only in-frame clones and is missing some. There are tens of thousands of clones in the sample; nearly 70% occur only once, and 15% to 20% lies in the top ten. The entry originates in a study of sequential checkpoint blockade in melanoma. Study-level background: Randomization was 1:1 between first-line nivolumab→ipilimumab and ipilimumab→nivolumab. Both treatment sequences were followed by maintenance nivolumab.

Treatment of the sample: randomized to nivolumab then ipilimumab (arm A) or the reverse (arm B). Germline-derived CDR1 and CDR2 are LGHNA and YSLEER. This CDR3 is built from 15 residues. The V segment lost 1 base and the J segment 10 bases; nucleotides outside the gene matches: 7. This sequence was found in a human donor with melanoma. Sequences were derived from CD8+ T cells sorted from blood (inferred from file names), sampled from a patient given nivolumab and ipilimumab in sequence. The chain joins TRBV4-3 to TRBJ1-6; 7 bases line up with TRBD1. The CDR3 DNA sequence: TGCGCCAGCAGCCAAGGCGACAGGGTCACGTCACCCCTCCACTTT. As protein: CASSQGDRVTSPLHF.